The T cell receptor beta chain under discussion was sequenced for a study of beta chain features in type 1 diabetes. Trimming left V 0 bases short and J 1 base short, with 4 bases between. Germline V gene data show CDR1 as SGDLS and CDR2 as YYNGEE. This CDR3 spans 13 amino acids. On this clone: The antigen is not known. Other DNA sequences from this sample encode an identical CDR3 as well.

Overall study findings and caveats: Naive, central memory and Treg TCRB repertoires seemed to resemble each other more closely in patients than they did in healthy donors.

Expressed TCRB transcripts were sequenced because the entire RNA isolate underwent reverse transcription. Approximately 3.5 million reads, on average, came from each naive, central memory and regulatory T cell sample. Method: immunoSEQ multiplex PCR; TCRdb's copy keeps in-frame clones and lacks some. The sample lists about 470,000 clones; approximately 28% were seen once. The receptor was derived from a man aged 18-30 years in good health. The chain links TRBV9 to TRBJ1-2; D is undetermined. Sequencing was performed on naive CD4+ T cells from blood. The CDR3 nucleotides are TGTGCCAGCAGCGTAGAGGTTAACTATGGCTACACCTTC. Translation: CASSVEVNYGYTF.